This T cell receptor (beta chain) comes out of a study of control samples from healthy donors and cancer patients. Sequenced by immunoSEQ multiplex PCR; TCRdb stores in-frame clones only, minus some. The table lists some 100,000 clones, about 85% of them singletons. The ends were cut back, 5 bases at V and 9 bases at J, with 17 bases in the middle. This CDR3 comprises 14 residues. The specimen was blood. This receptor was identified in a woman aged 50 to 60 in good health. The chain carries TRBV23-1 and TRBJ2-4; D unresolved. TRBV23-1 is known as an ORF, though its function is uncertain. The CDR3 sequence: CASSFYPPKLIQYF. The CDR3 bases are TGCGCCAGCAGTTTCTATCCCCCTAAACTCATTCAGTACTTC.